The next 8 T cell receptor beta chains were all read from a single sample in a study of vaccination and CD4 T cells after COVID-19. Noted time point: late sampling 161 to 241 days after vaccination in a few convalescent patients. Noted treatment: approximately nine-day PBMC culture with coronavirus spike peptide pools or control peptides (ViraFEST assay). These receptors are not linked to any known antigen. Sequencing of cultured CD4+ T cell DNA used the Oncomine TCR Beta short-read assay. TCRdb reanalysed the PCR reads using MiXCR and keeps one entry per CDR3 protein. The sample yields about 24,000 distinct CDR3 sequences, roughly 40% seen once. The sample here was CD4+ T cells from blood, cultured in vitro, taken about 7 months after SARS-CoV-2 vaccination. These receptors were taken from a human donor who had recovered from COVID-19.

V gene TRBV20-1 combines with J gene TRBJ2-7; 8 nucleotides line up with TRBD2. CDR3 length equals 16 residues. Trimming at V came to 0 bases and at J to 3 bases, leaving 10 bases not matched to a gene. Germline V lookup: CDR1 DFQATT, CDR2 SNEGSKA (reference sequence). CDR3 region: CSARDLKTSGNYEQYF. Written as DNA, the CDR3 is TGCAGTGCTAGAGATCTCAAAACTAGCGGTAACTACGAGCAGTACTTC.

This chain uses TRBV29-1 with TRBJ1-1, with a weak D call TRBD1 (5 bases). The germline V gene encodes CDR1 SQVTM and CDR2 ANQGSEA. The CDR3 runs to 12 residues. The CDR3 DNA follows: TGCAGTTTGGGGGGGGAGGGAGCTGAAGCTTTCTTT. It encodes CSLGGEGAEAFF.

Turning to this clonotype: One junction end does not reproduce the germline sequence, and a read error may be involved. This rearrangement joins TRBV28 to TRBJ1-5; D is uncertain. The CDR3 has 13 residues. CDR1 and CDR2 (germline): MDHEN, SYDVKM. CDR3 bases: TGTGCCAGCAGCAGATATAGCGATCAGCCCCAGCATTTT. Its protein product is CASSRYSDQPQHF. The entire variable domain, with the rest obtained from reference TRBV28 and TRBJ1-5, is as follows: DVKVTQSSRYLVKRTGEKVFLECVQDMDHENMFWYRQDPGLGLRLIYFSYDVKMKEKGDIPEGYSVSREKKERFSLILESASTNQTSMYLCASSRYSDQPQHFGDGTRLSIL.

In this sample, this clonotype is medium-sized (0.01 to 0.1%). The chain employs TRBV20-1 and TRBJ1-5; D possibly corresponds to TRBD1 (5 bases). The CDR3 runs to 16 residues. The ends were cut back, 4 bases at V and 5 bases at J, with 21 bases in the middle. Germline V gene lookup returns CDR1 DFQATT and CDR2 SNEGSKA (reference sequence). As DNA, the CDR3 is TGCAGTGCTATTCGGACGGGGACGGCGAAGTATCAGCCCCAGCATTTT. Its protein product is CSAIRTGTAKYQPQHF.

This clonotype was found a few times. This chain connects TRBV27 to TRBJ1-2; a weak D match, TRBD1 (6 bases). The CDR3 is made up of 17 amino acids. Trimming stripped 6 bases from V and 4 bases from J, with 24 bases between. Germline V gives CDR1 MNHEY, CDR2 SMNVEV (reference sequence). The CDR3, as DNA: TGTGCCAGCAGATCCTCACGATTAACAGGGTCTTCCTATGGCTACACCTTC. Translation gives CASRSSRLTGSSYGYTF.

The chain links TRBV11-3 to TRBJ2-1; TRBD2 matches 8 bases. Germline V CDR1 and CDR2: SGHNT, YENEEA. The CDR3 runs to 16 residues. Trimming at V came to 0 bases and at J to 5 bases, leaving 6 bases not matched to a gene. The CDR3: CASSLEGGAGDNEQFF. The CDR3 DNA reads TGTGCCAGCAGCTTAGAGGGGGGAGCGGGGGACAATGAGCAGTTCTTC. Full variable domain (missing parts from reference TRBV11-3 and TRBJ2-1): EAGVVQSPRYKIIEKKQPVAFWCNPISGHNTLYWYLQNLGQGPELLIRYENEEAVDDSQLPKDRFSAERLKGVDSTLKIQPAELGDSAVYLCASSLEGGAGDNEQFFGPGTRLTVL.

In this sample, this clonotype turned up a few times. This chain links TRBV20-1 with TRBJ2-2; tentative D call: TRBD1 (6 bases). Germline V lookup: CDR1 DFQATT, CDR2 SNEGSKA (reference sequence). Trimming removed 5 bases at V and 0 bases at J, with 10 bases between. The CDR3 consists of 14 residues. The CDR3 DNA follows: TGCAGTGCTCCCGGACAGTCGAACACCGGGGAGCTGTTTTTT. Its protein is CSAPGQSNTGELFF.

The J gene is TRBJ2-3, the V gene TRBV28; D not resolved. Germline V lookup: CDR1 MDHEN, CDR2 SYDVKM. The CDR3 runs to 15 residues. V was pared by 3 bases and J by 6 bases, with 16 bases between. CDR3 in DNA: TGTGCCAGCAGTTTGCCCCTTTCGTGGTCGGATACGCAGTATTTT. This encodes CASSLPLSWSDTQYF.